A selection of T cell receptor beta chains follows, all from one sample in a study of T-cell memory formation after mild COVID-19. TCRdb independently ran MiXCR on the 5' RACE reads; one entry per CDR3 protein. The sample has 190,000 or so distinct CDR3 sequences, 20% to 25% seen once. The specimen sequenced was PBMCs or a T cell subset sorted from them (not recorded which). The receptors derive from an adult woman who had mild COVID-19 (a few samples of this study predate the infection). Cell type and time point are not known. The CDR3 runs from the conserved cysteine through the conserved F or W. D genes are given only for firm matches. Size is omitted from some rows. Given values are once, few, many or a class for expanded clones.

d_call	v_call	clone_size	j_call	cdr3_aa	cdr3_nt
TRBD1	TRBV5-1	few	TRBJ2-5	CASRAETGLETQYF	TGCGCCAGCAGGGCGGAGACAGGGCTAGAGACCCAGTACTTC
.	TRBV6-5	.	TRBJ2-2	CASSYPGDSTGELFF	TGTGCCAGCAGTTACCCGGGGGACAGTACCGGGGAGCTGTTTTTT
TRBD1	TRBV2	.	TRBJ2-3	CASSSHRGDTQYF	TGTGCCAGCTCATCTCACAGGGGTGATACGCAGTATTTT
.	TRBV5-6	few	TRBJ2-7	CASSLQGGEQYF	TGTGCCAGCAGCTTACAGGGTGGCGAGCAGTACTTC
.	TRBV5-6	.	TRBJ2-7	CASSLDRWVAYEQYF	TGTGCCAGCAGCTTGGATCGTTGGGTGGCCTACGAGCAGTACTTC
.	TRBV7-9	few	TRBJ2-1	CASSSDNYNEQFF	TGTGCCAGCAGCTCGGACAATTACAATGAGCAGTTCTTC
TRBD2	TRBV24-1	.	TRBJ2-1	CATSDSRGTSSYEQFF	TGTGCCACCAGTGACTCGCGCGGGACTAGTTCTTATGAGCAGTTCTTC
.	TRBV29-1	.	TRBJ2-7	CSVLLGQTSSYEQYF	TGCAGCGTCCTGCTAGGACAGACAAGCTCCTACGAGCAGTACTTC
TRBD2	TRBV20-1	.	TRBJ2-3	CSAREGSGLAKPDTQYF	TGCAGTGCTAGAGAGGGATCGGGACTAGCGAAACCAGATACGCAGTATTTT
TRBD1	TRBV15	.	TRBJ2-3	CATSGDRGPDTQYF	TGTGCCACCAGCGGGGACAGAGGACCAGATACGCAGTATTTT
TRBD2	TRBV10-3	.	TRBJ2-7	CAISEGTSGRVYEQYF	TGTGCCATCAGTGAGGGGACTAGCGGGAGGGTGTACGAGCAGTACTTC
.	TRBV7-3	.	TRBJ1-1	CASSTPPNTEAFF	TGTGCCAGCAGCACCCCACCGAACACTGAAGCTTTCTTT
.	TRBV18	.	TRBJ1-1	CASSPRDGNTEAFF	TGTGCCAGCTCACCCCGGGACGGGAACACTGAAGCTTTCTTT
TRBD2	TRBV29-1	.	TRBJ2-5	CSVTLRTSEFQETQYF	TGCAGCGTAACGCTCCGGACTAGCGAATTCCAAGAGACCCAGTACTTC
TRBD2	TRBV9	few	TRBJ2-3	CASSVSGRTTDTQYF	TGTGCCAGCAGCGTAAGCGGGAGGACGACAGATACGCAGTATTTT
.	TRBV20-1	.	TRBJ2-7	CSADKGGRENEQYF	TGCAGTGCCGACAAGGGTGGCAGGGAGAACGAGCAGTACTTC
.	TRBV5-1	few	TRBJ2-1	CASSWPRVYNEQFF	TGCGCCAGCAGCTGGCCGAGGGTGTACAATGAGCAGTTCTTC
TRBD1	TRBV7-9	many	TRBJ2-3	CASSWTGGSSTDTQYF	TGTGCCAGCAGCTGGACAGGGGGTTCTAGCACAGATACGCAGTATTTT
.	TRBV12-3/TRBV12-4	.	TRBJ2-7	CASRQSKYYEQYF	TGTGCCAGCAGACAGTCTAAGTACTACGAGCAGTACTTC
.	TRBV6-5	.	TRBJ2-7	CASRADIYEQYF	TGTGCCAGCAGAGCCGACATCTACGAGCAGTACTTC
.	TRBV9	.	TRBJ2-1	CARSETGSNEQFF	TGTGCCAGAAGCGAGACGGGCAGCAATGAGCAGTTCTTC
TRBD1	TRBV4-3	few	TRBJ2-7	CASSQDPQGAYEQYF	TGCGCCAGCAGCCAAGATCCACAGGGGGCCTACGAGCAGTACTTC
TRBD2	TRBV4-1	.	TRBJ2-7	CASSQDPGGPSYEQYF	TGCGCCAGCAGCCAAGATCCGGGGGGGCCCTCCTACGAGCAGTACTTC
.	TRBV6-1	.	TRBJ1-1	CASVSGGGMRTEAFF	TGTGCCAGCGTGTCTGGGGGGGGGATGAGGACTGAAGCTTTCTTT
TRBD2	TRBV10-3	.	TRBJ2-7	CAISEVTSGSAEQYF	TGTGCCATCAGTGAGGTAACTAGCGGGAGCGCAGAGCAGTACTTC
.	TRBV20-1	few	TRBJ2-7	CSARVRGRSEQYF	TGCAGTGCTAGAGTAAGGGGTAGATCCGAGCAGTACTTC
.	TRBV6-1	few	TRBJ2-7	CASTTKPGSSYEQYF	TGTGCCAGCACCACGAAACCCGGGAGCTCCTACGAGCAGTACTTC
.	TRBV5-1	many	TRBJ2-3	CASSLGGSSTDTQYF	TGCGCCAGCAGCTTGGGGGGATCTAGCACAGATACGCAGTATTTT
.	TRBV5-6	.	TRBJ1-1	CASSPLGNTEAFF	TGTGCCAGCAGCCCCCTGGGGAACACTGAAGCTTTCTTT
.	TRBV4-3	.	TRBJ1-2	CASSRDNYYTF	TGCGCCAGCAGCCGGGACAACTACTACACCTTC
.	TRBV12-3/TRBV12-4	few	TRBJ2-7	CASSRAEYNEQYF	TGTGCCAGCAGCCGGGCGGAATACAACGAGCAGTACTTC
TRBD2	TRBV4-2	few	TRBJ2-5	CASSQGGGTSGSRETQYF	TGTGCCAGCAGCCAAGGAGGAGGGACTAGCGGGAGTAGGGAGACCCAGTACTTC
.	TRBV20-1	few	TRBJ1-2	CSARDSTQNYGYTF	TGCAGTGCCAGAGATTCCACACAAAACTATGGCTACACCTTC